This TCR beta chain was captured in a study of Tregs in tolerant kidney transplant recipients. General observations from the study: The small number of patients limits these findings pending further validation.

V was cut by 4 bases and J by 6 bases, with 15 bases left in between. This CDR3 spans 14 amino acids. The germline CDR1 and CDR2 sequences are SGHAT and FQNNGV. Thawed PBMCs were FACS-sorted into unstimulated CD4+CD25+CD127- regulatory T cells, CD4+CD25- non-regulatory cells, CD4 and CD8 cells. Clones were read by immunoSEQ multiplex PCR, and TCRdb kept only the in-frame ones, dropping some. The listing contains about 30,000 clones. With regard to this clone: Antigen: not known. The read ends 3 residues shy of where the CDR3 ends; the end is completed using the germline J gene.

This TCR derives from a human donor who received a combined kidney and bone marrow transplant. The gene calls are TRBV11-2 and TRBJ1-1, with D perhaps matching TRBD1 (5 bases). This material consisted of CD8+ T cells from blood, taken before the transplant. CDR3 DNA, as far as it was read: TGTGCCAGCAGCTCACCATTAAGGGGCGCTGAA. Protein sequence: CASSSPLRGAE. Given in full, the CDR3 is CASSSPLRGAEAFF.